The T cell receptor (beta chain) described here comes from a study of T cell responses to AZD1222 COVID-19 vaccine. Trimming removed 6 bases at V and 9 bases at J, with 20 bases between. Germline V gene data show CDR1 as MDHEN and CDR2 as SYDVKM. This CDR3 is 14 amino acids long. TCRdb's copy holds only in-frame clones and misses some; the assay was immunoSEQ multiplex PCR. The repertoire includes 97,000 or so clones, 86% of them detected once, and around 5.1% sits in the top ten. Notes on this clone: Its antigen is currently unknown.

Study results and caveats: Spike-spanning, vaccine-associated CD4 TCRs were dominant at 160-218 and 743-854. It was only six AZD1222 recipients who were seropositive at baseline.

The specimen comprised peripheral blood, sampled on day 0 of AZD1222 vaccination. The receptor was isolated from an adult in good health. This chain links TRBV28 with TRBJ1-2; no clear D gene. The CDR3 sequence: CASRDSQRAGSYTF. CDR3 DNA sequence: TGTGCCAGCAGGGACTCACAGAGGGCGGGGAGCTACACCTTC.